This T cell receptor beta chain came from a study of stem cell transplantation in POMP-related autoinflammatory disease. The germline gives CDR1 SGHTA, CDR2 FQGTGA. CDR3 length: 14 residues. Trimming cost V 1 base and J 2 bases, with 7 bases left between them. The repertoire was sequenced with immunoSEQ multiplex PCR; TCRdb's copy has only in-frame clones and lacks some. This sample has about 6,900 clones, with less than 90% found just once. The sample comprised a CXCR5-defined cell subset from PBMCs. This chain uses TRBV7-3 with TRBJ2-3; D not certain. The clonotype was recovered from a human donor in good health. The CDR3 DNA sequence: TGTGCCAGCAGCTTAAGTTCTAACACAGATACGCAGTATTTT. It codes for CASSLSSNTDTQYF.